The rows below give T cell receptor beta chains drawn from one sample of a study of T cells after yellow fever vaccination. TCRdb re-derived calls from the 5' RACE reads in MiXCR, one entry per CDR3 protein. The sample holds just under 600,000 distinct CDR3 sequences, roughly 12% seen once. Sequenced material: PBMCs, taken on the day of the yellow fever booster vaccination. Receptor source: a man aged 30 to 39 who received the YFV17D yellow fever vaccine. The CDR3 runs from the conserved cysteine through the conserved F or W. D genes are given only for firm matches. Only some rows state a clone size, as once, few, many or a class for expanded clones.

>-|TRBJ2-7|-|TRBV7-2
TGTGCCAGCAGCAGACAGATACCTGACGAGCAGTACTTC
CASSRQIPDEQYF
>TRBD2|TRBJ2-2|-|TRBV9
TGTGCCAGCAGCTCATTCATGGGGGACTATCTTAACACCGGGGAGCTGTTTTTT
CASSSFMGDYLNTGELFF
>-|TRBJ1-1|-|TRBV7-9
TGTGCCAGCAGGACCATGAACACTGAAGCTTTCTTT
CASRTMNTEAFF
>TRBD1|TRBJ2-5|few|TRBV7-6
TGTGCCAGCAGCTCGAACAGGGGGCAAGGGGCACGAGAGACCCAGTACTTC
CASSSNRGQGARETQYF
>TRBD1|TRBJ2-3|-|TRBV24-1
TGTGCCACCAGTGATTTCGGGACAGGGACAGATACGCAGTATTTT
CATSDFGTGTDTQYF
>TRBD2|TRBJ2-3|few|TRBV2
TGTGCCAGCAGGGGGGGGGGAGATACGCAGTATTTT
CASRGGGDTQYF
>-|TRBJ1-1|few|TRBV19
TGTGCCAGTAGCAAACGGGAGCCTAACACTGAAGCTTTCTTT
CASSKREPNTEAFF
>-|TRBJ2-1|many|TRBV20-1
TGCAGTGCTAGTGGGGCCCTCACGAACTACAATGAGCAGTTCTTC
CSASGALTNYNEQFF
>TRBD1|TRBJ2-5|-|TRBV5-6
TGTGCCAGCAGCTACCCAGGGGGCGGGGAGACCCAGTACTTC
CASSYPGGGETQYF
>-|TRBJ2-5|few|TRBV5-1
TGCGCCAGCAGCTTGACTGTGGTTGAGACCCAGTACTTC
CASSLTVVETQYF
>TRBD2|TRBJ2-1|few|TRBV7-9
TGTGCCAGCAGCGCCTCAATAGCGGGAGGCCTCTACAATGAGCAGTTCTTC
CASSASIAGGLYNEQFF
>TRBD1|TRBJ2-7|many|TRBV27
TGTGCCAGCTCGGGACAGGGGATAGGGGAGCAGTACTTC
CASSGQGIGEQYF
>-|TRBJ1-2|-|TRBV27
TGTGCCAGCAGTTTCCAGGGCCTCTATGGCTACACCTTC
CASSFQGLYGYTF
>TRBD2|TRBJ2-1|many|TRBV7-6
TGTGCCAGCAGCTCCGACGCCGGGACTAGCTATGAGCAGTTCTTC
CASSSDAGTSYEQFF
>-|TRBJ2-7|-|TRBV2
TGTGCGGGAGACGGCGGGGTCTCCTACGAGCAGTACTTC
CAGDGGVSYEQYF
>-|TRBJ2-7|few|TRBV28
TGTGCCAGTTTGAGAGCAGGGAGCTCCTACGAGCAGTACTTC
CASLRAGSSYEQYF
>-|TRBJ2-3|-|TRBV30
TGTGCCTGGAGCCCCTGGGACCCTCCTATCGCAGATACGCAGTATTTT
CAWSPWDPPIADTQYF
>-|TRBJ1-1|few|TRBV12-3/TRBV12-4
TGTGCCAGCAGTTCCAGGGGAGACGCTGAAGCTTTCTTT
CASSSRGDAEAFF
>-|TRBJ2-1|few|TRBV20-1
TGCAGTGCTAGAGCGGACGACTACAATGAGCAGTTCTTC
CSARADDYNEQFF
>-|TRBJ2-1|-|TRBV7-6
TGTGCCAGCAGCTCGGGACCAGTGAATGAGCAGTTCTTC
CASSSGPVNEQFF
>-|TRBJ2-6|few|TRBV18
TGTGCCAGCTCACCACCTTGGACTGGGGCCAACGTCCTGACTTTC
CASSPPWTGANVLTF
>-|TRBJ2-3|few|TRBV7-9
TGTGCCAGCAGCTCGACCCTCCCCCAGCAGTATTTT
CASSSTLPQQYF
>-|TRBJ1-3|-|TRBV7-9
TGTGCCAGCAGTTTAGTTGCTGGAAACACCATATATTTT
CASSLVAGNTIYF
>-|TRBJ2-5|-|TRBV5-1
TGCGCCAGCAGCTGGGTAATAGCGGCCCCCGAGGGGGGTGAGACCCAGTACTTC
CASSWVIAAPEGGETQYF
>-|TRBJ2-7|many|TRBV5-1
TGCGCCAGCAGCTTGATCAGCTCCTACGAGCAGTACTTC
CASSLISSYEQYF
>-|TRBJ1-6|-|TRBV5-1
TGCGCCAGCAGCGTCGACCATTTTAATTCACCCCTCCACTTT
CASSVDHFNSPLHF
>-|TRBJ2-5|-|TRBV9
TGTGCCAGCAGCCCAAGGACAGTACGGCAAGAGACCCAGTACTTC
CASSPRTVRQETQYF
>-|TRBJ1-4|few|TRBV6-1
TGTGCCAGCAGTGAAGGGGGAAGTCCTAATGAAAAACTGTTTTTT
CASSEGGSPNEKLFF
>-|TRBJ2-2|few|TRBV28
TGTGCCAGCACGTCCCCGGGCGGGGAGCTGTTTTTT
CASTSPGGELFF
>-|TRBJ2-6|few|TRBV6-2/TRBV6-3
TGTGCCAGCAGTGACAGGCCTGTGGGGGCCAACGTCCTGACTTTC
CASSDRPVGANVLTF
>TRBD2|TRBJ2-1|-|TRBV6-1
TGTGCCAGCTCACCCACGGGACTAGCGGGAGTTGTAGAGCAGTTCTTC
CASSPTGLAGVVEQFF
>-|TRBJ2-7|-|TRBV6-2/TRBV6-3
TGTGCCAGCAACGACTTATACTACTCCTACGAGCAGTACTTC
CASNDLYYSYEQYF
>TRBD1|TRBJ1-2|few|TRBV12-3/TRBV12-4
TGTGCCAGCAGGAAAGGGGACAGGGAGGGCTATGGCTACACCTTC
CASRKGDREGYGYTF
>TRBD2|TRBJ2-1|many|TRBV20-1
TGCAGTGCTAGATCCCCGGGACTAGCGGGAGCTAATGAGCAGTTCTTC
CSARSPGLAGANEQFF
>-|TRBJ2-2|-|TRBV5-4
TGTGCCAGCAGCCTAAGGGACGGCCGCAGTACCGGGGAGCTGTTTTTT
CASSLRDGRSTGELFF
>-|TRBJ2-3|few|TRBV3-1
TGTGCCAGCAGCCAAGCCTTACAGGTTAGCACAGATACGCAGTATTTT
CASSQALQVSTDTQYF
>TRBD2|TRBJ2-1|few|TRBV4-3
TGCGCCAGCAGCCGGCACAGCCTGACTAGCGGGATCTACAATGAGCAGTTCTTC
CASSRHSLTSGIYNEQFF
>-|TRBJ2-5|few|TRBV18
TGTGCCAGCTCACGACCCGGGACTCTTCAAGAGACCCAGTACTTC
CASSRPGTLQETQYF
>TRBD2|TRBJ2-5|many|TRBV7-2
TGTGCCAGCAGCAATCTAGCGGGAGTTGGGGAGACCCAGTACTTC
CASSNLAGVGETQYF
>TRBD1|TRBJ1-2|many|TRBV4-3
TGCGCCAGCAGCCAAGACCTACAGGGGGCCCTCGGCTACACCTTC
CASSQDLQGALGYTF